Presented here are 17 T cell receptor beta chains from one specimen sequenced in a study of cytomegalovirus exposure and HLA in healthy donors (dated by TCRdb to the late 2010s). Library creation used the immunoSEQ multiplex PCR assay. The multiplex PCR relied on a mix of 60 forward primers for TCR Vbeta segments and 13 reverse primers for TCR Jbeta segments. Drawn from immuneACCESS, this table holds only the in-frame rearrangements with V and J called that TCRdb kept. Clones are partly lost; checked studies trace under half to an unresolved V gene and leave the rest unexplained. This sample lists roughly 110,000 clones; around 80% were detected once. Of the sample, just under 3% is held by the ten largest clones. Sequenced material: PBMCs. These receptors all come from a woman aged 18-29 years in good health and CMV-seropositive.

The gene calls are TRBV6-7 and TRBJ2-7, with 11 bases fitting TRBD2. TRBV6-7 is recorded as an ORF, its role being uncertain. This CDR3 is 16 amino acids long. V gave up 5 bases and J gave up 5 bases; unmatched junction bases: 11. CDR3 coding DNA: TGTGCCAGCAGTGCCCGACTAGCGGGATTTGGGAACGAGCAGTACTTC. It specifies CASSARLAGFGNEQYF.

This sequence joins TRBV7-2 and TRBJ1-2; 7 bases are shared with TRBD1. Germline assignment: CDR1 SGHTA and CDR2 FQGNSA. This CDR3 has 13 amino acids. V lost 6 bases and J lost 7; bases outside the gene matches: 8. The CDR3 region is CASSLQGYSGYTF. The CDR3 DNA sequence: TGTGCCAGCAGTCTACAGGGGTATAGTGGCTACACCTTC.

This rearrangement joins TRBV2 to TRBJ2-2, with 9 bases lining up with TRBD1. This CDR3 spans 15 amino acids. Per germline, CDR1 SNHLY and CDR2 FYNNEI. The V segment lost 6 bases and the J segment 1 base; nucleotides outside the gene matches: 3. This CDR3 reads CASSLGQGNTGELFF. CDR3 DNA sequence: TGTGCCAGCAGCCTGGGACAGGGGAACACCGGGGAGCTGTTTTTT.

This clone was seen a few times. This chain connects TRBV5-1 to TRBJ2-7; 11 nucleotides match TRBD1. Per germline, CDR1 SGHRS and CDR2 YFSETQ. The CDR3 has 14 residues. Unmatched junction bases numbered 2, after V lost 4 bases and J lost 2 bases. The chain's CDR3 is CASSGGQGAYEQYF. The CDR3 DNA reads as TGCGCCAGCAGCGGGGGACAGGGGGCCTACGAGCAGTACTTC.

This chain uses TRBV2 with TRBJ2-7, with 9 bases aligning to TRBD1. V gave up 11 bases and J gave up 4 bases; unmatched junction bases: 18. The germline V gene encodes CDR1 SNHLY and CDR2 FYNNEI. The CDR3 is 16 residues long. In nucleotides, the CDR3 is TGTGCCGGGAGAGTAGGACGGGACAGGGAGTTTTACGAGCAGTACTTC. Translating it yields CAGRVGRDREFYEQYF.

The chain recombines TRBV5-1 with TRBJ2-7; perhaps TRBD2 as D (6 bases). The germline V gene encodes CDR1 SGHRS and CDR2 YFSETQ. The CDR3 has 14 residues. The ends were cut back, 5 bases at V and 5 bases at J, with 17 bases in the middle. This CDR3 is CASSLRPGGNEQYF. CDR3 DNA sequence: TGCGCCAGCAGTCTCCGTCCCGGAGGGAACGAGCAGTACTTC.

This sequence joins TRBV6-5 and TRBJ2-1, with 7 bases lining up with TRBD2. The CDR3 runs to 16 residues. Trimming removed 0 bases from V and 4 bases from J; junction bases left unmatched: 6. Germline V lookup: CDR1 MNHEY, CDR2 SVGAGI. CDR3 amino acids: CASSYSGGRGYNEQFF. CDR3 DNA sequence: TGTGCCAGCAGTTACTCTGGCGGGAGAGGGTACAATGAGCAGTTCTTC.

J is TRBJ1-2 and V is TRBV15, with 7 positions matching TRBD1. This CDR3 is 13 amino acids long. Germline values: CDR1 LNHNV, CDR2 YYDKDF (reference sequence). V shed 1 base and J 5 bases; nucleotides not matched to a gene: 1. The CDR3 is CATSRVQGYGYTF. The CDR3 region has the DNA TGTGCCACCAGCAGAGTACAGGGGTATGGCTACACCTTC.

The chain couples TRBV2 to TRBJ2-7; TRBD1 aligns across 8 bases. Trimming took 7 bases from V and 1 from J; bases not matched to a gene: 3. The V gene's germline CDR1 is SNHLY and CDR2 FYNNEI. This CDR3 has 13 amino acids. CDR3 protein: CASKDRESYEQYF. CDR3 DNA: TGTGCCAGCAAGGACAGGGAGTCCTACGAGCAGTACTTC.

The chain employs TRBV19 and TRBJ1-1, with D hard to call. The germline V gene has CDR1 LNHDA and CDR2 SQIVND (reference sequence). This CDR3 is built from 14 residues. Trimming took off 2 bases at V and 3 bases at J, with 10 bases between the two ends. The CDR3: CASSISGLDTEAFF. The CDR3 nucleotides read TGTGCCAGTAGTATATCCGGGTTGGACACTGAAGCTTTCTTT.

V is TRBV29-1 and J is TRBJ2-7, with TRBD2 matching 7 bases. This CDR3 contains 12 residues. The ends lost 7 bases at V and 3 bases at J; junction bases unmatched: 6. The V gene's germline CDR1 is SQVTM and CDR2 ANQGSEA. The CDR3: CSAAGLGYEQYF. CDR3 sequence (DNA): TGCAGCGCAGCGGGACTCGGCTACGAGCAGTACTTC.

The rearrangement joins TRBV10-3 to TRBJ1-4; no clear D. CDR1 is ENHRY and CDR2 is SYGVKD in the germline V gene. CDR3 size: 15 residues. V was clipped by 5 bases and J by 2 bases, with 12 bases between them. The CDR3 here is CAISPAGQTNEKLFF. CDR3 sequence (DNA): TGTGCCATCAGTCCTGCGGGTCAGACTAATGAAAAACTGTTTTTT.

V is TRBV10-1 and J is TRBJ2-7, with D possibly TRBD2 on 7 matching bases. The CDR3 runs to 15 residues. Germline-derived CDR1 and CDR2 are WNHNN and SYGVQD (reference sequence). The ends were cut back, 6 bases at V and 7 bases at J, with 22 bases in the middle. The CDR3 sequence is CASRGEGKGQKEQYF. The CDR3 bases are TGCGCCAGCAGGGGGGAGGGGAAGGGACAAAAAGAGCAGTACTTC.

This rearrangement joins TRBV18 to TRBJ1-3; D gene ambiguous. Trimming took 3 bases from V and 4 from J, leaving 16 bases between them. In germline, CDR1 is KGHSH, CDR2 LQKENI. This CDR3 comprises 16 residues. In DNA form, the CDR3 reads TGTGCCAGCTCACCTTCTCTATTCGGTTCCGGAAACACCATATATTTT. It encodes CASSPSLFGSGNTIYF.

Concerning this clone itself: A far more abundant clone sits one base away, making this likely a read error. This sample includes further DNA sequences coding for the same CDR3. The chain recombines TRBV19 with TRBJ2-7; TRBD2 aligns across 8 bases. CDR1 is LNHDA and CDR2 is SQIVND in the germline V gene (reference sequence). This CDR3 region has 15 residues. The CDR3 here is CASSSAGTSLYEQYF. CDR3 DNA: TGTGCCAGTAGTAGCGCCGGGACTAGTCTCTACGAGCAGTACTTT.

The chain employs TRBV14 and TRBJ1-4; D is unresolved. Germline assignment: CDR1 SGHDN and CDR2 FVKESK. This CDR3 spans 12 amino acids. Trimming took off 3 bases at V and 5 bases at J, with 4 bases between the two ends. The CDR3 nucleotides read TGTGCCAGCAGCCAGACAAATGAAAAACTGTTTTTT. Translating it yields CASSQTNEKLFF.

The V call is TRBV5-6, the J call TRBJ2-5, with D possibly TRBD2 on 6 matching bases. Matching the DNA end better, TRBJ2-7 makes the J call doubtful. CDR1 and CDR2 (germline): SGHDT, YYEEEE. The CDR3 length is 14 residues. CDR3 sequence: CASSFSGSSYEQYF. CDR3 bases: TGTGCCAGCAGCTTTAGCGGCAGCTCCTACGAGCAGTACTTC.